What follows are 22 T cell receptor beta chains derived from one specimen sequenced in a study of OX40 agonist ivuxolimab in advanced cancers. Generated by immunoSEQ multiplex PCR, the TCRdb table keeps only in-frame clones and is missing some. The data show over 55,000 clones, 80% to 85% seen once. The sequences come from CD4+ or CD8+ T cells sorted from blood, collected in a trial of the OX40 agonist ivuxolimab. Every receptor here comes from an adult with an advanced solid tumor such as melanoma, head and neck, liver or kidney cancer.

The rearrangement uses TRBV18 and TRBJ1-1; D ambiguous. The CDR3 sequence is 14 residues long. With 6 bases removed from V and 0 bases from J, the gap between germline ends came to 11 bases. Germline values: CDR1 KGHSH, CDR2 LQKENI. The CDR3 here is CASSLEGLNTEAFF. The CDR3 DNA is TGTGCCAGCTCTCTCGAGGGCCTGAACACTGAAGCTTTCTTT.

This chain connects TRBV4-3 to TRBJ1-1; D unclear. Per the germline V gene, CDR1 is LGHNA and CDR2 is YSLEER. Trimming pared 0 bases from V and 1 base from J, leaving 12 bases between. The CDR3 runs 16 residues. The CDR3 DNA follows: TGCGCCAGCAGCCAAGATCAGTCAACAGCGAACACTGAAGCTTTCTTT. Protein: CASSQDQSTANTEAFF.

This clone showed up just once. One junction end does not reproduce the germline sequence, and a read error may be involved. The same CDR3 can be traced to other DNA sequences in this sample. V gene TRBV4-1 combines with J gene TRBJ2-7; 8 positions agree with TRBD2. The CDR3 runs to 16 residues. Germline CDR1 MGHRA, CDR2 YSYEKL. The CDR3 coding sequence is TGCGCCAGCAGCCCTAATCCGGGACTGGCGGGAGGCGAGCAATACTTC. Its translation: CASSPNPGLAGGEQYF.

V and J are TRBV29-1 and TRBJ2-7; D uncertain. Germline CDR1 and CDR2: SQVTM and ANQGSEA. Trimming cost V 5 bases and J 0 bases, with 11 bases left between them. The CDR3 spans 13 residues. The CDR3 sequence: CSVYTSSSYEQYF. In DNA, the CDR3 is TGCAGCGTTTATACGTCGAGCTCCTACGAGCAGTACTTC.

This chain uses TRBV6-1 with TRBJ1-5; unclear D gene. This CDR3 contains 14 residues. The germline gives CDR1 MNHNS, CDR2 SASEGT. V was pared by 4 bases and J by 7 bases, with 14 bases between. The CDR3 spells CASSVGLRAQPQHF. CDR3 bases: TGTGCCAGCAGTGTAGGTCTACGGGCCCAGCCCCAGCATTTT.

The chain joins TRBV28 to TRBJ2-7; maybe TRBD1 (5 bases). Per germline, CDR1 MDHEN and CDR2 SYDVKM. This CDR3 contains 14 residues. V lost 5 bases and J lost 2, with 13 bases in between. CDR3 coding DNA: TGTGCCAGCAGTCCAGGACATTCGCCCTACGAGCAGTACTTC. Its protein is CASSPGHSPYEQYF.

The chain couples TRBV19 to TRBJ2-3, with D perhaps matching TRBD1 (6 bases). This CDR3 contains 16 residues. Deletions cut 5 bases from V and 1 base from J, with 16 bases between. The germline V gene has CDR1 LNHDA and CDR2 SQIVND (reference sequence). The chain's CDR3 is CASSVTGTSGTDTQYF. As DNA, the CDR3 is TGTGCCAGTAGTGTCACAGGGACCTCTGGCACAGATACGCAGTATTTT.

The chain carries TRBV7-2 and TRBJ2-1, with a weak D call TRBD2 (6 bases). V dropped 1 base and J dropped 5 bases, with 9 bases sitting between them. CDR3 length: 14 residues. Germline CDR1 SGHTA, CDR2 FQGNSA. The CDR3 is CASSLGLANNEQFF. The CDR3 coding sequence is TGTGCCAGCAGCTTAGGGCTAGCGAACAATGAGCAGTTCTTC.

The V gene is TRBV11-2, the J gene TRBJ2-1; D not resolved. Looked up from germline, CDR1 is SGHAT and CDR2 is FQNNGV. The CDR3 loop spans 11 amino acids. V was cut by 2 bases and J by 9 bases, with 5 bases left in between. In DNA form, the CDR3 reads TGTGCCAGCAGCTTAAGGATTGAGCAGTTCTTC. As protein: CASSLRIEQFF.

V gene TRBV20-1 combines with J gene TRBJ2-1; TRBD1 is a possible D gene (5 bases). V was cut by 7 bases and J by 3 bases, with 7 bases left in between. The CDR3 has 11 amino acids. The germline V gene has CDR1 DFQATT and CDR2 SNEGSKA (reference sequence). In DNA, the CDR3 is TGCAGTGTCACAGGCTACAATGAGCAGTTCTTC. It codes for CSVTGYNEQFF.

This rearrangement joins TRBV5-8 to TRBJ1-2; 11 bases are a match to TRBD1. Germline V CDR1 and CDR2: SGHTS, YDEGEE. The CDR3 is made up of 17 amino acids. V shed 5 bases and J 7 bases; nucleotides not matched to a gene: 16. The CDR3 region has the DNA TGTGCCAGCAGGTACCGGGACAGGGGGTTACGGTATCCTGGCTACACCTTC. Translated, it gives CASRYRDRGLRYPGYTF.

The chain carries TRBV14 and TRBJ1-4; D not certain. Deletions cut 1 base from V and 11 bases from J, with 11 bases between. Looked up from germline, CDR1 is SGHDN and CDR2 is FVKESK. The length of the CDR3 is 13 residues. The CDR3 loop is CASSQARVAKLFF. The CDR3 DNA sequence: TGTGCCAGCAGCCAAGCAAGAGTTGCCAAACTGTTTTTT.

The chain joins TRBV30 to TRBJ2-1, with D perhaps TRBD1 (5 bases). Germline V gives CDR1 GTSNPN, CDR2 SVGIG (reference sequence). The CDR3 spans 11 residues. This CDR3 is CGTAPGNEQFF. In DNA, the CDR3 is TGTGGAACCGCCCCAGGGAATGAGCAGTTCTTC.

The chain combines TRBV10-3 with TRBJ2-3; D may be TRBD1 (6 bases). The CDR3 has 15 amino acids. Trimming pared 1 base from V and 2 bases from J, leaving 10 bases between. The germline V gene has CDR1 ENHRY and CDR2 SYGVKD. The CDR3 DNA sequence: TGTGCCATCAGTGAGTTCAGGACAGACACAGATACGCAGTATTTT. Amino acid sequence: CAISEFRTDTDTQYF.

V and J are TRBV13 and TRBJ2-6; weak D call: TRBD1 (5 bases). Per germline, CDR1 PRHDT and CDR2 FYEKMQ (reference sequence). Trimming cost V 4 bases and J 2 bases, with 9 bases left between them. The CDR3 runs to 15 residues. CDR3 sequence (DNA): TGTGCCAGCAGCTCCATGACAGCTGGGGCCAACGTCCTGACTTTC. Amino acids: CASSSMTAGANVLTF.

The chain uses TRBV5-1 and TRBJ2-3; D gene ambiguous. Trimming left V 4 bases short and J 1 base short, with 10 bases between. The CDR3 runs 14 residues. Germline V gene lookup returns CDR1 SGHRS and CDR2 YFSETQ. The DNA of the CDR3 is TGCGCCAGCAGCCTACGTGAGGGCACAGATACGCAGTATTTT. Amino acids: CASSLREGTDTQYF.

This chain joins TRBV27 and TRBJ1-2, with D possibly being TRBD1 (5 bases). Germline loops: CDR1 MNHEY, CDR2 SMNVEV (reference sequence). This CDR3 is built from 14 residues. Trimming pared 1 base from V and 6 bases from J, leaving 12 bases between. CDR3 sequence reads: CASSLLPPGNGYTF. The CDR3 DNA follows: TGTGCCAGCAGTTTATTACCCCCAGGGAATGGCTACACCTTC.

This rearrangement joins TRBV4-1 to TRBJ1-5; D perhaps matches TRBD1 (5 bases). The CDR3 is 15 amino acids. V was trimmed by 3 bases and J by 7 bases, leaving 16 bases between them. Germline CDR1 is MGHRA and CDR2 is YSYEKL. The CDR3, as DNA: TGCGCCAGCAGCCAGGAGGGGTGGGGATGGCAGCCCCAGCATTTT. It yields the protein CASSQEGWGWQPQHF.

V usage is TRBV7-3 and J usage is TRBJ2-1; 8 bases line up with TRBD2. Trimming took 6 bases from V and 8 from J; bases not matched to a gene: 6. The CDR3 extends over 13 amino acids. Germline CDR1 SGHTA, CDR2 FQGTGA. The CDR3 coding sequence is TGTGCCAGCAGTACGGGACTAGGCGATGAGCAGTTCTTC. It specifies CASSTGLGDEQFF. Based on the CDR3 plus reference TRBV7-3 and TRBJ2-1, the full variable domain is GAGVSQTPSNKVTEKGKYVELRCDPISGHTALYWYRQSLGQGPEFLIYFQGTGAADDSGLPNDRFFAVRPEGSVSTLKIQRTERGDSAVYLCASSTGLGDEQFFGPGTRLTVL.

The chain has TRBV5-1 and TRBJ2-2; no clear D. V was trimmed by 1 base and J by 0 bases, leaving 13 bases between them. The CDR3 length is 17 residues. Germline CDR1 and CDR2: SGHRS and YFSETQ. This chain's CDR3 is CASSLKVSYSNTGELFF. The CDR3 DNA sequence: TGCGCCAGCAGCTTGAAGGTCAGCTACTCGAACACCGGGGAGCTGTTTTTT.

The V gene is TRBV9, the J gene TRBJ2-5, with D possibly TRBD1 on 6 matching bases. This CDR3 region has 15 residues. The V gene lost 0 bases and the J gene lost 3 bases, with 12 bases spanning the gap. Per germline, CDR1 SGDLS and CDR2 YYNGEE. The CDR3 protein is CASSVATGMEETQYF. CDR3 nucleotide sequence: TGTGCCAGCAGCGTAGCCACAGGGATGGAAGAGACCCAGTACTTC.

The V call is TRBV4-3, the J call TRBJ2-1; 11 bases align to TRBD2. Germline V gene lookup returns CDR1 LGHNA and CDR2 YSLEER. This CDR3 is built from 15 residues. V shed 8 bases, J shed 4 bases, and the junction held 7 bases outside the gene matches. CDR3 residues: CASGLGTSGYNEQFF. The CDR3, as DNA: TGCGCCAGCGGCCTGGGGACTAGCGGATACAATGAGCAGTTCTTC.